This entry is about one T cell receptor (beta chain). Trimming took 9 bases from V and 7 from J, leaving 19 bases between them. CDR1 ENHRY and CDR2 SYGVKD come from the germline V gene. CDR3 length equals 13 residues. These data are taken from a study of blood T cell repertoires in COVID-19. Original processing notes: Researchers report that nucleated cell counts were estimated from reference gene primer amplification. Method: immunoSEQ multiplex PCR; TCRdb's copy keeps in-frame clones and lacks some. V and J calls and clone size are copied from that table; D and trimming were computed from the DNA. The repertoire holds some 150,000 clones, about 85% seen once, with about 0.95% in the top ten.

Specimen: peripheral blood. The chain is built from TRBV10-3 and TRBJ2-7; possibly TRBD1 for D (8 bases). This receptor was obtained from a man between 40 and 49 years old with acute or convalescent COVID-19. In nucleotides, the CDR3 is TGTGCCATACAGGGGGGGGGCTCGAGGGAGCAGTACTTC. Translated: CAIQGGGSREQYF.